This passage covers 2 T cell receptor beta chains from one sample sequenced in a study of regulatory T cells in long-lasting Graves disease. Arm-PCR with iRepertoire HTBI primers amplified the CDR3 regions for these TCR beta libraries. TCRdb re-derived calls from the multiplex PCR reads in MiXCR, one entry per CDR3 protein. In the table there are some 430,000 distinct CDR3 sequences, roughly 21% of which are singletons. The time point: persistent/refractory GD, antithyroid drugs over 5 years with positive TRAb. Extracted RNA from PBMCs served as the source of the TCR library. The sample in question was peripheral blood mononuclear cells (PBMCs), obtained when the disease was refractory, from a patient treated with antithyroid drugs. All receptors derive from a female donor with Graves disease.

This clonotype was recorded many times. The chain couples TRBV12-3 or TRBV12-4 to TRBJ2-5, with D perhaps given as TRBD1 or TRBD2 (7 bases each). V was shortened by 5 bases and J by 4 bases, with 14 bases between the two germline ends. The CDR3 is made up of 14 amino acids. Here the CDR3 reads CASSPQGRGETQYF. The CDR3 coding sequence is TGTGCCAGCAGTCCACAGGGGAGGGGAGAGACCCAGTACTTC.

This clonotype was seen ten or more times. V gene TRBV12-3 or TRBV12-4 combines with J gene TRBJ1-3; TRBD1 is a possible D gene (6 bases). The CDR3 sequence is 15 residues long. V was trimmed by 4 bases and J by 2 bases, leaving 12 bases between them. CDR3 DNA sequence: TGTGCCAGCAGTTGGAGGGGGGGGACTGGAAACACCATATATTTT. Translation gives CASSWRGGTGNTIYF.